This T cell receptor beta chain was observed in a study of CD8 T cells in Susac syndrome. Study results and limitations: CD4+ repertoires of Susac syndrome patients lacked detectable clonal expansion.

The CDR3 is 14 amino acids. V lost 2 bases to trimming and J lost 6 bases; unmatched junction nucleotides: 5. Germline lookup yields CDR1 MNHEY and CDR2 SVGEGT. The RNA, roughly 0.5 to 1 ug, was put through reverse transcription using random hexamers. MiXCR was run by TCRdb on the immunoSEQ multiplex PCR reads, yielding one entry per CDR3 protein. The profile shows fewer than 200,000 distinct CDR3 sequences, under 95% of them singletons. Negative magnetic isolation gave CD8+ and CD4+ cells; FACS enriched CD8+ TEMRA. Points on this clonotype: What it binds is not known.

V and J are TRBV6-2 or TRBV6-3 and TRBJ2-3; TRBD2 aligns across 7 bases. The sample comprised CD4+ T cells from PBMCs. The TCR was taken from a human donor with Susac syndrome. CDR3 in amino acids: CASSYGGGRDTQYF. The CDR3 nucleotides are TGTGCCAGCAGTTACGGCGGGGGACGCGATACGCAGTATTTT.